This entry lists 32 T cell receptor beta chains sequenced from one sample in a study of cytomegalovirus exposure and HLA in healthy donors. In the PCR, 60 Vbeta and 13 Jbeta primers were used. Clones were read by immunoSEQ multiplex PCR, and TCRdb kept only the in-frame ones, dropping some. The sample shows fewer than 90,000 clones, roughly three quarters of them seen only once. The sequenced material came from PBMCs. Source of these receptors: a man younger than 45 in good health and CMV-seronegative.

Notes on this clone: One junction end does not reproduce the germline sequence, and a read error may be involved. This same CDR3 is encoded by further DNA sequences in the sample. The chain carries TRBV7-2 and TRBJ2-5; tentative D call: TRBD1 (5 bases). Germline V CDR1 and CDR2: SGHTA, FQGNSA. The CDR3 has 14 amino acids. The CDR3 loop is CASSLANSGKTQYF. The CDR3, as DNA: TGTGCCAGTAGCTTAGCCAATTCAGGGAAGACCCAGTACTTC.

The chain links TRBV5-8 to TRBJ2-7, with 7 positions matching TRBD2. CDR3 length: 18 residues. The V gene end was trimmed by 0 bases and the J gene end by 4 bases; junction bases not matched to a gene: 16. The germline gives CDR1 SGHTS, CDR2 YDEGEE. The CDR3 coding sequence is TGTGCCAGCAGCTTGGCCCGGACCGTGGGGGGGGTTAAATACGAGCAGTACTTC. Amino acids: CASSLARTVGGVKYEQYF.

Comment on this clone: This sample includes further DNA sequences coding for the same CDR3. The chain carries TRBV6-5 and TRBJ2-7; 10 bases agree with TRBD2. V shed 6 bases and J 4 bases; nucleotides not matched to a gene: 6. The CDR3 is made up of 14 amino acids. The germline V gene encodes CDR1 MNHEY and CDR2 SVGAGI. CDR3 coding DNA: TGTGCCAGCAGCTCCGGACTAGCGGCGTACGAGCAGTACTTC. It is translated as CASSSGLAAYEQYF.

This rearrangement joins TRBV6-6 to TRBJ1-5; weak D call: TRBD1 (6 bases). The germline gives CDR1 MNHNY, CDR2 SVGAGI (reference sequence). V was shortened by 5 bases and J by 4 bases, with 12 bases between the two germline ends. This CDR3 spans 14 amino acids. This CDR3 is CASSQGYRNQPQHF. In nucleotides, the CDR3 is TGTGCCAGCAGTCAGGGGTATCGAAATCAGCCCCAGCATTTT.

The J gene is TRBJ1-4, the V gene TRBV6-5; 7 bases align to TRBD1. This CDR3 has 15 amino acids. Unmatched junction bases numbered 9, after V lost 8 bases and J lost 3 bases. Germline lookup yields CDR1 MNHEY and CDR2 SVGAGI. The CDR3 nucleotides read TGTGCCAGCTCACGACAGGGTCATGCTAATGAAAAACTGTTTTTT. This translates into CASSRQGHANEKLFF.

The chain recombines TRBV19 with TRBJ2-1; TRBD1 might be the D (5 bases). V was clipped by 9 bases and J by 4 bases, with 22 bases between them. Germline CDR1 and CDR2: LNHDA and SQIVND (reference sequence). CDR3 size: 16 residues. The chain's CDR3 is CASSLGALSPYNEQFF. The CDR3 DNA reads as TGTGCCAGCTCCCTAGGGGCTTTAAGCCCGTACAATGAGCAGTTCTTC. The full variable domain, completed using reference TRBV19 and TRBJ2-1, is DGGITQSPKYLFRKEGQNVTLSCEQNLNHDAMYWYRQDPGQGLRLIYYSQIVNDFQKGDIAEGYSVSREKKESFPLTVTSAQKNPTAFYLCASSLGALSPYNEQFFGPGTRLTVL.

The chain is built from TRBV13 and TRBJ2-1, with 9 bases lining up with TRBD2. V lost 1 base and J lost 5; bases outside the gene matches: 6. Germline CDR1 and CDR2: PRHDT and FYEKMQ (reference sequence). The CDR3 length is 16 residues. CDR3 region: CASSLALAGINNEQFF. In DNA form, the CDR3 reads TGTGCCAGCAGCTTAGCCCTAGCGGGGATTAACAATGAGCAGTTCTTC.

This rearrangement joins TRBV6-5 to TRBJ2-5; 7 bases fit TRBD2. The V and J ends lost 2 bases and 3 bases, in that order; junction bases with no gene match: 0. The CDR3 extends over 13 amino acids. The germline V gene has CDR1 MNHEY and CDR2 SVGAGI. CDR3 nucleotide sequence: TGTGCCAGCAGTTACGGGGGGGAAGAGACCCAGTACTTC. This codes for CASSYGGEETQYF.

The count of this clone is one. V gene TRBV7-8 combines with J gene TRBJ2-3; D might be TRBD2 (6 bases). V gave up 1 base and J gave up 4 bases, with 9 bases separating them. Germline CDR1 reads SGHVS; CDR2 reads FQNEAQ. The CDR3 is made up of 14 amino acids. The CDR3 loop reads CASSLGDWPDTQYF. The CDR3 DNA reads TGTGCCAGCAGCTTAGGGGACTGGCCAGATACGCAGTATTTT.

This chain links TRBV19 with TRBJ2-3; 10 bases align to TRBD2. The CDR3 sequence is 15 residues long. Germline CDR1 and CDR2: LNHDA and SQIVND (reference sequence). The junction had 10 bases not matched to a gene; V was cut back by 10 bases and J by 3 bases. The CDR3 DNA is TGTGCCACCCGTCCCGGACTAGCGGTAACAGATACGCAGTATTTT. It specifies CATRPGLAVTDTQYF.

V and J are TRBV5-5 and TRBJ1-1; the D is unclear. V was cut by 2 bases and J by 1 base, with 6 bases left in between. This CDR3 is built from 13 residues. CDR1 SGHKS and CDR2 YYEKEE come from the germline V gene (reference sequence). CDR3 bases: TGTGCCAGCAGCTTAATCCAGAACACTGAAGCTTTCTTT. Translation gives CASSLIQNTEAFF.

J is TRBJ2-6 and V is TRBV5-1; D gene uncertain. CDR1 is SGHRS, CDR2 YFSETQ, per germline. Deletions cut 0 bases from V and 3 bases from J, with 7 bases between. This CDR3 comprises 15 residues. For the CDR3, the DNA is TGCGCCAGCAGCTTGGCCGGAGTTGGGGCCAACGTCCTGACTTTC. Amino acid sequence: CASSLAGVGANVLTF.

The rearrangement joins TRBV4-3 to TRBJ1-4; a weak D match, TRBD1 (6 bases). CDR1 and CDR2 (germline): LGHNA, YSLEER. The CDR3 covers 15 residues. The germline V and J ends were trimmed by 6 bases and 3 bases, with 14 bases remaining between them. The CDR3 reads CASSKIQGSNEKLFF. CDR3 nucleotides: TGCGCCAGCAGTAAGATTCAGGGGTCTAATGAAAAACTGTTTTTT.

This clone was detected once. V is TRBV5-8 and J is TRBJ1-5, with a weak D call TRBD1 (5 bases). Between the trimmed V and J ends, which lost 4 bases and 3 bases, there was a span of 14 bases. The CDR3 covers 15 residues. The germline gives CDR1 SGHTS, CDR2 YDEGEE. The CDR3 is CASSLNQGFNQPQHF. The CDR3, as DNA: TGTGCCAGCAGCCTTAACCAGGGATTCAATCAGCCCCAGCATTTT. The full variable domain, rest sourced from reference TRBV5-8 and TRBJ1-5, is EAGVTQSPTHLIKTRGQQATLRCSPISGHTSVYWYQQALGLGLQFLLWYDEGEERNRGNFPPRFSGRQFPNYSSELNVNALELEDSALYLCASSLNQGFNQPQHFGDGTRLSIL.

The chain combines TRBV7-8 with TRBJ2-5; 12 bases match TRBD2. CDR1 and CDR2 from the germline V gene are SGHVS and FQNEAQ. With 4 bases clipped from V and 11 bases from J, the junction kept 8 bases outside the gene matches. CDR3 length: 14 amino acids. This chain's CDR3 is CASSSSGRAEEQYF. The CDR3, as DNA: TGTGCCAGCAGCTCTAGCGGGAGGGCTGAGGAGCAGTACTTC.

The chain uses TRBV7-6 and TRBJ1-3; maybe TRBD1 (5 bases). The CDR3 spans 15 residues. The germline V gene encodes CDR1 SGHVS and CDR2 FNYEAQ. V was shortened by 2 bases and J by 1 base, with 9 bases between the two germline ends. The CDR3 DNA sequence: TGTGCCAGCAGCTTAAGTAGGGGATCTGGAAACACCATATATTTT. It is translated as CASSLSRGSGNTIYF.

The rearrangement links TRBV28 to TRBJ2-3; 11 bases are shared with TRBD2. The germline V gene has CDR1 MDHEN and CDR2 SYDVKM. The CDR3 length is 16 residues. V lost 2 bases and J lost 4; bases outside the gene matches: 5. The CDR3: CASSLGGSGRADTQYF. CDR3 sequence (DNA): TGTGCCAGCAGTTTAGGGGGTAGCGGGAGGGCAGATACGCAGTATTTT.

A remark on this clone: Other DNA variants within this sample encode the same CDR3. The DNA for the CDR3 is TGCGCCAGCAGCCCCGGACTAGCGGGCAATGAGCAGTTCTTC. Protein sequence: CASSPGLAGNEQFF. The V and J genes are TRBV4-1 and TRBJ2-1; 11 bases agree with TRBD2. The CDR3 sequence is 14 residues long. The junction had 2 bases not matched to a gene; V was cut back by 4 bases and J by 6 bases. Germline loops: CDR1 MGHRA, CDR2 YSYEKL.

Only a few counts were recorded for this clone. This chain uses TRBV13 with TRBJ2-7; 9 positions agree with TRBD1. Unmatched junction bases numbered 8, after V lost 5 bases and J lost 3 bases. Germline values: CDR1 PRHDT, CDR2 FYEKMQ (reference sequence). The CDR3 covers 15 residues. CDR3 region: CASSHRATGGYEQYF. The DNA for the CDR3 is TGTGCCAGCAGCCACCGCGCGACAGGGGGCTACGAGCAGTACTTC.

J is TRBJ2-5 and V is TRBV7-2, with 8 bases aligning to TRBD2. The V gene end was trimmed by 8 bases and the J gene end by 4 bases; junction bases not matched to a gene: 12. CDR1 and CDR2 (germline): SGHTA, FQGNSA. There are 15 residues in the CDR3. The CDR3 spells CASLWAGGTLETQYF. CDR3 coding DNA: TGTGCCAGCCTCTGGGCGGGGGGCACGTTAGAGACCCAGTACTTC.

This clone has more than one count but fewer than ten. The J gene is TRBJ2-7, the V gene TRBV25-1, with D unclear. The V end lost 8 bases, the J end lost 2 bases, and 10 bases lay between the germline ends. The CDR3 sequence is 12 residues long. Germline CDR1 MGHDK, CDR2 SYGVNS. The CDR3 DNA reads TGTGCCAGCGGTGGGTCTACCTACGAGCAGTACTTC. It codes for CASGGSTYEQYF.

J is TRBJ1-2 and V is TRBV2, with TRBD1 matching 7 bases. Germline V gene sequence: CDR1 SNHLY, CDR2 FYNNEI. The CDR3 has 14 amino acids. The V segment lost 4 bases and the J segment 2 bases; nucleotides outside the gene matches: 4. The CDR3: CASSATGRNYGYTF. CDR3 DNA sequence: TGTGCCAGCAGTGCGACAGGGCGAAACTATGGCTACACCTTC.

The V and J genes are TRBV27 and TRBJ2-1; tentative D call: TRBD2 (6 bases). The CDR3 length is 14 residues. V was pared by 5 bases and J by 16 bases, with 24 bases between. Per the germline V gene, CDR1 is MNHEY and CDR2 is SMNVEV (reference sequence). In DNA, the CDR3 is TGTGCCAGCAGTGGCGGGAACCTAGGACCCCCCAGTTTCTTC. Protein product: CASSGGNLGPPSFF.

The chain uses TRBV5-4 and TRBJ1-2, with 9 bases that match TRBD1. From germline, CDR1 is SGHNT and CDR2 YYREEE (reference sequence). The trim removed 3 bases at V and 7 bases at J, leaving 10 bases unmatched. This CDR3 has 15 residues. The DNA of the CDR3 is TGTGCCAGCAGCTCGATAACAGGGACAGGGAGTGGCTACACCTTC. Translation: CASSSITGTGSGYTF.

The chain joins TRBV30 to TRBJ2-1; D uncertain. This CDR3 is built from 13 residues. Trimming left V 0 bases short and J 6 bases short, with 9 bases between. Per germline, CDR1 GTSNPN and CDR2 SVGIG (reference sequence). CDR3 coding DNA: TGTGCCTGGAGTGTGAAACTCGGCAATGAGCAGTTCTTC. Its translation: CAWSVKLGNEQFF.

In regard to this clone: Within the sample, other DNA sequences also encode this same CDR3. V gene TRBV19 combines with J gene TRBJ2-1; 10 nucleotides match TRBD2. The CDR3 spans 14 residues. Trimming took 6 bases from V and 7 from J; bases not matched to a gene: 6. The germline CDR1 and CDR2 sequences are LNHDA and SQIVND (reference sequence). The CDR3 sequence: CASSKRGGWNEQFF. CDR3 DNA: TGTGCCAGTAGCAAGCGGGGGGGCTGGAATGAGCAGTTCTTC.

CDR3 bases: TGTGCCAGCAGTTTAAAGGGGAGCACAGATACGCAGTATTTT. Translating gives CASSLKGSTDTQYF. V usage is TRBV27 and J usage is TRBJ2-3, with a possible D match to TRBD1 (5 bases). V dropped 2 bases and J dropped 0 bases, with 6 bases sitting between them. CDR3 length: 14 amino acids. Germline loops: CDR1 MNHEY, CDR2 SMNVEV (reference sequence).

This chain links TRBV4-2 with TRBJ1-1; a possible D gene is TRBD1 (6 bases). The CDR3 has 18 amino acids. Between the trimmed V and J ends, which lost 0 bases and 4 bases, there was a span of 21 bases. Germline V gene sequence: CDR1 LGHNA, CDR2 YNFKEQ. CDR3: CASSQETLTGGTGTEAFF. The CDR3 DNA reads as TGTGCCAGCAGCCAAGAAACACTGACAGGCGGCACGGGCACTGAAGCTTTCTTT.

The J gene is TRBJ1-2, the V gene TRBV10-2; D gene unclear. Germline CDR1 is WSHSY and CDR2 is SAAADI. The CDR3 is 13 residues long. With 2 bases removed from V and 5 bases from J, the gap between germline ends came to 9 bases. The CDR3 spells CASSEIYFYGYTF. DNA of the CDR3: TGCGCCAGCAGTGAGATCTACTTTTATGGCTACACCTTC.

The genes are TRBV4-2 and TRBJ2-7, with 7 bases aligning to TRBD2. CDR3 length: 17 amino acids. CDR1 and CDR2 from the germline V gene are LGHNA and YNFKEQ. J lost 1 base, V lost 0 bases, and 9 bases had no gene match. CDR3 in DNA: TGTGCCAGCAGCCAAGAAGCCGCGGCGGGAGAGTCCTACGAGCAGTACTTC. Protein sequence: CASSQEAAAGESYEQYF.

The chain recombines TRBV5-1 with TRBJ2-3; 10 bases match TRBD2. The trim removed 5 bases at V and 10 bases at J, leaving 13 bases unmatched. Germline V gene data show CDR1 as SGHRS and CDR2 as YFSETQ. The CDR3 spans 15 residues. The CDR3 spells CASSTGTSDAHAQYF. DNA of the CDR3: TGCGCCAGCAGTACCGGGACTAGCGACGCTCATGCGCAGTATTTT.

This chain joins TRBV7-8 and TRBJ2-7, with 8 bases lining up with TRBD2. Unmatched junction bases numbered 5, after V lost 1 base and J lost 3 bases. Germline V lookup: CDR1 SGHVS, CDR2 FQNEAQ. CDR3 length equals 15 residues. The CDR3 is CASSLVRGRSYEQYF. The CDR3 coding sequence is TGTGCCAGCAGCTTAGTGCGCGGGAGGAGCTACGAGCAGTACTTC.